The 7 T cell receptor beta chains below all came from one sample that was sequenced in a study of T cell repertoires in cytomegalovirus infection. Their recognized antigens are unknown. TCRdb reprocessed the reads via MiXCR and lists one record per CDR3 protein. Among a few hundred thousand distinct CDR3 sequences listed, about 39% were seen once. Sample: cultured PBMCs, taken from culture after CMV antigen stimulation. These receptors all stem from a human donor in good health (CMV status not recorded). Some clones in this sample may be carry-over from other donors' samples.

A few counts support this clonotype. The chain couples TRBV7-6 to TRBJ2-7, with 7 bases that match TRBD2. In germline, CDR1 is SGHVS, CDR2 FNYEAQ. The V gene end was trimmed by 4 bases and the J gene end by 7 bases; junction bases not matched to a gene: 13. The CDR3 sequence is 15 residues long. The CDR3 reads CASSSNAELAREQYF. The CDR3 DNA follows: TGTGCCAGCAGCTCAAATGCCGAACTAGCGCGGGAGCAGTACTTC.

This clonotype was observed a single time. V gene TRBV19 combines with J gene TRBJ1-1, with 7 bases fitting TRBD1. With V trimmed by 5 bases and J by 5 bases, 8 bases remained unmatched. CDR3 length: 14 residues. Germline CDR1 LNHDA, CDR2 SQIVND (reference sequence). The CDR3 DNA is TGTGCCAGTAGTGCTACAGGGGTGACGACTGAAGCTTTCTTT. Translating gives CASSATGVTTEAFF.

This chain uses TRBV7-2 with TRBJ2-1, with 7 bases that match TRBD2. Germline V gene data show CDR1 as SGHTA and CDR2 as FQGNSA. This CDR3 is 16 amino acids long. The ends lost 7 bases at V and 0 bases at J; junction bases unmatched: 9. The CDR3, as DNA: TGTGCCAGCACCAAGCAAGCGGGGCTCTCCTACAATGAGCAGTTCTTC. Its translation: CASTKQAGLSYNEQFF.

The chain combines TRBV4-1 with TRBJ1-1; D might be TRBD1 (6 bases). CDR1 and CDR2 (germline): MGHRA, YSYEKL. This CDR3 comprises 14 residues. V was trimmed by 4 bases and J by 4 bases, leaving 13 bases between them. CDR3 amino acids: CASSRDTGSTEAFF. Written as DNA, the CDR3 is TGCGCCAGCAGCCGAGATACAGGGAGCACTGAAGCTTTCTTT.

The chain couples TRBV3-1 to TRBJ2-1; 12 bases map to TRBD2. Germline values: CDR1 LGHDT, CDR2 YNNKEL (reference sequence). The CDR3 totals 15 residues. Trimming cost V 4 bases and J 6 bases; bases outside gene matches: 4. The CDR3 sequence: CASSRRLAGVNEQFF. In DNA form, the CDR3 reads TGTGCCAGCAGCCGTCGACTAGCGGGGGTCAATGAGCAGTTCTTC.

V is TRBV4-1 and J is TRBJ2-1; 9 bases are shared with TRBD2. Trimming took 1 base from V and 4 from J; bases not matched to a gene: 8. Per the germline V gene, CDR1 is MGHRA and CDR2 is YSYEKL. The CDR3 is made up of 17 amino acids. Here the CDR3 reads CASSQVRGGERYNEQFF. CDR3 DNA: TGCGCCAGCAGCCAAGTGCGGGGGGGGGAAAGATACAATGAGCAGTTCTTC.

CDR3 bases: TGTGCCAGCAGTTTATTTCTAACGGAGGACCGCAAGTATTTT. Protein product: CASSLFLTEDRKYF. The chain couples TRBV12-3 or TRBV12-4 to TRBJ2-3; a weak D match, TRBD2 (5 bases). Trimming left V 2 bases short and J 13 bases short, with 19 bases between. The CDR3 length is 14 residues.